The T cell receptor beta chain described here comes from a study of early T cells in non-severe SARS-CoV-2 infection. The TCR library protocol was used to attach unique molecular identifiers. These identifiers were attached to individual cDNA molecules. Each CDR3 protein gets one entry after TCRdb re-called the 5' RACE reads with MiXCR. The sample has roughly 31,000 distinct CDR3 sequences; around 4.4% are singletons. This clonotype has a handful of counts. This CDR3 spans 11 amino acids. Between the trimmed V and J ends, which lost 1 base and 7 bases, there was a span of 4 bases. Sequenced: whole blood. V gene TRBV12-3 or TRBV12-4 combines with J gene TRBJ2-5; no definite D call. The origin of this receptor is an adult who was a healthcare worker with PCR-confirmed SARS-CoV-2 infection or an uninfected control (not recorded which). The CDR3 DNA is TGTGCCAGCAGTTTAGGCCCGACCCAGTACTTC. This translates into CASSLGPTQYF.